This TCR beta chain derives from a study of tissue T cells after allogeneic stem cell transplantation. In the study overall: Four unmodified and three CD34-selected T-cell-depleted grafts went to graft-versus-host disease patients. Study-wide points: Few T cell clones were shared across patients, but motif clusters showed tissue-specific shared signatures. Tissue-detected TCR repertoire was only partly captured by blood and spleen T cells.

To note about this clone: Its antigen is undetermined.

Survey-depth TCRbeta CDR3 sequencing reported V/J genes and productive frequencies. Produced via immunoSEQ multiplex PCR; TCRdb's table is partial and in-frame only. The sample lists tens of thousands of clones; roughly 85% were seen once. This CDR3 region has 14 residues. V was clipped by 0 bases and J by 7 bases, with 13 bases between them. Germline V gene data show CDR1 as LGHDT and CDR2 as YNNKEL (reference sequence). This chain joins TRBV3-1 (or the pseudogene TRBV3-2) and TRBJ2-7; TRBD2 is a possible D gene (6 bases). This specimen consisted of blood, obtained before transplantation. This clonotype was obtained from a woman between 18 and 49 years old who later had graft-versus-host disease after an allogeneic stem cell transplant. Here the CDR3 reads CASSQDGRFGEQYF. DNA for the CDR3: TGTGCCAGCAGCCAAGATGGGAGGTTCGGGGAGCAGTACTTC.